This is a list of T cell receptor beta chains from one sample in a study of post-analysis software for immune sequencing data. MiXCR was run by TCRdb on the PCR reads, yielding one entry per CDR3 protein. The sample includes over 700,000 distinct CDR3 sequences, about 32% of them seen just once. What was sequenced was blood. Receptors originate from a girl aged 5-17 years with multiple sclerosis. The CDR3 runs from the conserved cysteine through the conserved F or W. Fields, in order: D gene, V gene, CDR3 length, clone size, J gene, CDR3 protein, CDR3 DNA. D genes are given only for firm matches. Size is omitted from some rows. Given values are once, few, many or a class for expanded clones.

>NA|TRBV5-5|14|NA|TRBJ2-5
CASSPATGKETQYF
TGTGCCAGCAGCCCGGCGACAGGAAAAGAGACCCAGTACTTC
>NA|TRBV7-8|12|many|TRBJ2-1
CASSPGVNEQFF
TGTGCCAGCAGCCCCGGGGTTAATGAGCAGTTCTTC
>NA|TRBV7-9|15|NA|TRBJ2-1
CASSLNSPAEHEQFF
TGTGCCAGCAGCTTAAACTCCCCGGCCGAGCATGAGCAGTTCTTC
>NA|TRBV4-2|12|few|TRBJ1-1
CASSQEYTEAFF
TGTGCCAGCAGCCAAGAGTACACTGAAGCTTTCTTT
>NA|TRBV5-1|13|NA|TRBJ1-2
CASSLFPNYGYTF
TGCGCCAGCAGCTTGTTCCCGAACTATGGCTACACCTTC
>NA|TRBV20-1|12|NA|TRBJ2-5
CSAPDGQETQYF
TGCAGTGCACCGGACGGGCAAGAGACCCAGTACTTC
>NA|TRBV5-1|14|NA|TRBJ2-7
CASSFSRGSYEQYF
TGCGCCAGCAGCTTTAGTCGGGGATCCTACGAGCAGTACTTC
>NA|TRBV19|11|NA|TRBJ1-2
CASSDIYGYTF
TGTGCCAGTAGTGACATCTATGGCTACACCTTC
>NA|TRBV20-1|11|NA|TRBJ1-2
CSARPTDGYTF
TGCAGTGCTAGGCCAACGGATGGCTACACCTTC
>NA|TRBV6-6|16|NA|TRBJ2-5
CASSYSRGRKQETQYF
TGTGCCAGCAGTTACTCCCGGGGGAGAAAACAAGAGACCCAGTACTTC
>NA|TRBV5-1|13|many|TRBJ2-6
CASSLAAANVLTF
TGCGCCAGCAGCTTGGCGGCGGCAAACGTCCTGACTTTC
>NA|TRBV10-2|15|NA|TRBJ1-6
CASSDTRSYNSPLHF
TGCGCCAGCAGCGACACCCGCTCCTATAATTCACCCCTCCACTTT
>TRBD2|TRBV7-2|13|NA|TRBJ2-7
CASSLRGVYEQYF
TGTGCCAGCAGCTTACGGGGGGTGTACGAGCAGTACTTC
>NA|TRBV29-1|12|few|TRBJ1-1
CSGTAMNTEAFF
TGCAGCGGGACAGCGATGAACACTGAAGCTTTCTTT
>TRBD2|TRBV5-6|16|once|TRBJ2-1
CASSSLAGISYNEQFF
TGTGCCAGCAGCTCCTTAGCGGGGATTTCCTACAATGAGCAGTTCTTC
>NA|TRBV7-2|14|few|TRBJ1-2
CASSLDTANYGYTF
TGTGCCAGCAGCTTAGACACAGCCAACTATGGCTACACCTTC
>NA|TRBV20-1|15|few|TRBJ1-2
CSARDPVGGNYGYTF
TGCAGTGCTAGAGACCCTGTTGGGGGTAACTATGGCTACACCTTC
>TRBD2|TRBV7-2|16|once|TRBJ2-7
CASSPSGRGAYNEQYF
TGTGCCAGCAGCCCGTCCGGGAGGGGGGCCTACAATGAGCAGTACTTC
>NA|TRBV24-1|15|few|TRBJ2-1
CATSDRLIASHEQFF
TGTGCCACCAGTGACCGCCTCATAGCTTCCCATGAGCAGTTCTTC
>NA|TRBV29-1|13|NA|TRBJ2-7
CSVYETSNREQYF
TGCAGCGTTTATGAGACTTCCAATCGCGAGCAGTACTTC
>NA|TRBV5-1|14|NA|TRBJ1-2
CATSFNGETYGYTF
TGCGCCACGTCATTCAATGGAGAGACCTATGGCTACACCTTC
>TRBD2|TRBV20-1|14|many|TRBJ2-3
CSVPLAGGRDTQYF
TGCAGCGTCCCCCTAGCGGGGGGGAGGGATACGCAGTATTTT
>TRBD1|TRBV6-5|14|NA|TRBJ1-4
CASSLRTGNEKLFF
TGTGCCAGCAGTTTACGGACAGGGAACGAAAAACTGTTTTTT
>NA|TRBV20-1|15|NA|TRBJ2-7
CSARDTGTITYEQYF
TGCAGTGCTAGAGACACCGGGACGATTACCTACGAGCAGTACTTC
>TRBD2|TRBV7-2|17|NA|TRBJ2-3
CASSRLAGGGFTDTQYF
TGTGCCAGCAGCAGACTAGCGGGGGGTGGTTTCACAGATACGCAGTATTTT
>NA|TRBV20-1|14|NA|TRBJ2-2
CSAIRVVGTGELFF
TGCAGTGCTATTCGTGTCGTTGGCACCGGGGAGCTGTTTTTT
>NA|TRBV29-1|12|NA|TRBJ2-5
CSGAQGQQTQYF
TGCAGCGGGGCACAGGGTCAACAGACCCAGTACTTC
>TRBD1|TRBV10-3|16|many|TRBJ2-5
CAISDPIGQGEETQYF
TGTGCCATCAGTGACCCGATCGGACAGGGGGAAGAGACCCAGTACTTC
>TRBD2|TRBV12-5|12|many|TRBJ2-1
CASGLLAGSRFF
TGTGCTAGTGGTTTGCTAGCGGGGTCGAGGTTCTTC
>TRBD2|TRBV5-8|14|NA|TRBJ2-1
CASSLELAVNEQFF
TGTGCCAGCAGCTTGGAGCTAGCGGTCAATGAGCAGTTCTTC
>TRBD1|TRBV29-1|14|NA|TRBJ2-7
CSVEGGQRIYEQYF
TGCAGCGTTGAAGGGGGACAGAGAATCTACGAGCAGTACTTC
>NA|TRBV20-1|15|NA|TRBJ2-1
CSSPASFGISNEQFF
TGCAGTTCCCCTGCCTCGTTCGGGATCTCGAATGAGCAGTTCTTC
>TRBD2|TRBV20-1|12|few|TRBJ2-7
CSASGRAHEQYF
TGCAGTGCGAGCGGGAGGGCCCACGAGCAGTACTTC
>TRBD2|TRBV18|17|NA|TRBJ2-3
CASSPDARLAVGDTQYF
TGTGCCAGCTCACCAGACGCGAGACTAGCGGTGGGGGATACGCAGTATTTT
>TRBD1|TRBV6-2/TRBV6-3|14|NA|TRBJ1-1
CASSAQGLGSEAFF
TGTGCCAGCAGTGCACAGGGGCTGGGATCTGAAGCTTTCTTT
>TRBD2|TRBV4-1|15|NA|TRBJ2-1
CASSQIGRGRNEQFF
TGCGCCAGCAGCCAAATCGGTCGCGGGAGGAATGAGCAGTTCTTC
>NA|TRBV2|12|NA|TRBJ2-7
CASSAGLYEQYF
TGTGCCAGCAGTGCGGGGCTCTACGAGCAGTACTTC
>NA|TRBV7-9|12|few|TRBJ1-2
CASSQGVSGYTF
TGTGCCAGCAGCCAAGGGGTATCTGGCTACACCTTC
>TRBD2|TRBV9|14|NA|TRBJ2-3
CASITSGATDTQYF
TGTGCCAGCATCACTAGCGGGGCCACAGATACGCAGTATTTT
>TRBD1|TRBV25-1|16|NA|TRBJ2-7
CASSEYRGQGRNEQYF
TGTGCCAGCAGTGAATATAGGGGACAGGGGAGAAACGAGCAGTACTTC
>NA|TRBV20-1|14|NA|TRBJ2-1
CSAFAGRSYNEQFF
TGCAGTGCTTTCGCCGGCAGATCCTACAATGAGCAGTTCTTC
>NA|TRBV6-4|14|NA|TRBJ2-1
CASSDSAERNEQFF
TGTGCCAGCAGTGACTCGGCAGAGAGGAATGAGCAGTTCTTC
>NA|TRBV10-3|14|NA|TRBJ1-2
CAIRTGTRTYGYTF
TGTGCCATCAGGACCGGGACAAGGACCTATGGCTACACCTTC
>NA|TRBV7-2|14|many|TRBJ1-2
CASRISGGADGYTF
TGTGCCAGCAGAATCTCGGGGGGCGCGGATGGCTACACCTTC
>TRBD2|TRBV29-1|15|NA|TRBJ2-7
CSVRGQAGEKDEQYF
TGCAGCGTTAGAGGACAAGCGGGAGAAAAGGACGAGCAGTACTTC
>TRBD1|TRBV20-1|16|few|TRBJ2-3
CSARDLGTASTDTQYF
TGCAGTGCTAGAGATCTCGGGACAGCGAGCACAGATACGCAGTATTTT
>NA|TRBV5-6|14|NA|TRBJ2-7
CASSWRPGHYEQYF
TGTGCCAGCAGCTGGAGGCCTGGGCACTACGAGCAGTACTTC
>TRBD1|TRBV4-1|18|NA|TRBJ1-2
CASSQVLFPGQGAYGYTF
TGCGCCAGCAGCCAAGTTCTATTCCCGGGACAGGGAGCTTATGGCTACACCTTC
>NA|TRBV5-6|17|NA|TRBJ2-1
CASSLIRPSPQRDEQFF
TGTGCCAGCAGCTTGATTAGACCCAGCCCTCAACGGGATGAGCAGTTCTTC